This T cell receptor (beta chain) was obtained from a study of CD8 T cells in ankylosing spondylitis. TCRdb passed the 5' RACE reads through MiXCR, listing each CDR3 protein once. Found here are about 27,000 distinct CDR3 sequences, 7.9% of them singletons; the top ten hold around 30%. The V end lost 0 bases, the J end lost 0 bases, and 9 bases lay between the germline ends. Germline lookup yields CDR1 SGHTA and CDR2 FQGTGA. This CDR3 is 17 amino acids long. The specimen sequenced was blood. This sequence was found in a male donor with ankylosing spondylitis or in good health (not recorded which). The chain links TRBV7-3 to TRBJ2-6; D perhaps matches TRBD1 (6 bases). The CDR3 protein is CASSLTGGRSGANVLTF. In DNA form, the CDR3 reads TGTGCCAGCAGCTTAACAGGGGGACGCTCTGGGGCCAACGTCCTGACTTTC.